Listed below are T cell receptor beta chains from one sample, sequenced in a study of T cells expressing NK-cell markers. TCRdb re-called the 5' RACE reads and catalogs CDR3 proteins one per entry, DNA excluded. The table lists about 440,000 distinct CDR3 sequences. Material for sequencing was blood T cells: a sorted CD56 or NKG2C T cell subset, CD4+ or CD8+ T cells, or bulk PBMC T cells (not recorded which). These receptors were taken from a woman aged 18-70 years in good health. The CDR3 runs from the conserved cysteine through the conserved F or W. Fields, in order: J gene, V gene, CDR3 protein.

TRBJ2-2,TRBV5-1,CASSYQTPGELFF
TRBJ2-1,TRBV12-3/TRBV12-4,CASVKSGTGGDEQFF
TRBJ2-3,TRBV7-2,CASSWQGGDTQYF
TRBJ1-4,TRBV29-1,CSVPGRTNEKLFF
TRBJ2-3,TRBV5-1,CASSLAGSLDTQYF
TRBJ1-1,TRBV7-2,CASSLNGAEAFF
TRBJ1-5,TRBV5-1,CASSRETEQPQHF
TRBJ2-1,TRBV7-2,CASSPDRVLGHNEQFF
TRBJ2-1,TRBV4-3,CASSPSGTSGRYNEQFF
TRBJ2-7,TRBV28,CASSLLLLSSYEQYF
TRBJ2-2,TRBV9,CASSPNLAGAAGELFF
TRBJ2-3,TRBV20-1,CSARSGQDVSWQYF
TRBJ2-4,TRBV4-2,CASSQVLVAENIQYF
TRBJ1-6,TRBV3-1,CASSPDLTGGGSPLHF
TRBJ1-4,TRBV4-3,CASSQDLSGYRGEKLFF
TRBJ2-7,TRBV28,CASSFRRSSYEQYF
TRBJ2-3,TRBV12-3/TRBV12-4,CATTPGTGSTDTQYF
TRBJ2-7,TRBV20-1,CSAKGLAGRYEQYF
TRBJ1-2,TRBV10-2,CASSGQTGNYGYTF
TRBJ1-3,TRBV20-1,CSAEGTARNTIYF
TRBJ2-2,TRBV9,CASSEPYPDTGELFF
TRBJ2-1,TRBV20-1,CSASPSGYKEQFF
TRBJ2-2,TRBV5-1,CASSSHDTGELFF
TRBJ1-5,TRBV5-6,CASSHQGYNQPQHF
TRBJ2-5,TRBV28,CASSLPGLAAQETQYF
TRBJ2-7,TRBV12-3/TRBV12-4,CASSPDRGAYEQYF
TRBJ1-4,TRBV9,CASSVATGAGVNEKLFF
TRBJ2-5,TRBV28,CASTMSGGRETQYF
TRBJ2-3,TRBV4-3,CASSQDLADGSTDTQYF
TRBJ2-3,TRBV6-2/TRBV6-3,CASSYSDPRGFTDTQYF
TRBJ1-1,TRBV7-9,CASSFWVGTEAFF
TRBJ2-5,TRBV6-5,CASSYSTGSLETQYF
TRBJ2-7,TRBV9,CASSVEALSGQYF
TRBJ2-3,TRBV5-5,CASSGGRGAHDTQYF
TRBJ2-2,TRBV25-1,CASTPLGGGELFF
TRBJ2-1,TRBV12-3/TRBV12-4,CASSQGGPHNEQFF
TRBJ2-4,TRBV4-3,CASSPGQGGSNIQYF
TRBJ2-1,TRBV7-6,CASSLEAGGTYNEQFF
TRBJ2-1,TRBV20-1,CSAGDSRSSYNEQFF
TRBJ1-2,TRBV20-1,CSPGQGAPDYTF
TRBJ1-6,TRBV11-2,CASSSARGSYNSPLHF
TRBJ2-1,TRBV4-3,CASRPRLAGEGEQFF
TRBJ2-7,TRBV7-9,CASSLSGRYSYEQYF
TRBJ2-1,TRBV5-1,CASSSTGTSGREAYNEQFF
TRBJ2-2,TRBV6-4,CASSPTSSNTGELFF